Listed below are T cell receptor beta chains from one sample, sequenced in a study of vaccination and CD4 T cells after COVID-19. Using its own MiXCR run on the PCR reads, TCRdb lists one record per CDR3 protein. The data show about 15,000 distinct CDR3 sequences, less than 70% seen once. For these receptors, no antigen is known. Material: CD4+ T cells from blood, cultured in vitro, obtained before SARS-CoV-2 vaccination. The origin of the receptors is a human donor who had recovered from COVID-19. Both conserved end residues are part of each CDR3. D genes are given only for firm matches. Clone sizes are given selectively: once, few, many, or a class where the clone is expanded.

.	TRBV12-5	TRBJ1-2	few	CASGRDGPYGYTF	TGTGCTAGTGGCCGGGACGGACCCTATGGCTACACCTTC
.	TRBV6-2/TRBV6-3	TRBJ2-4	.	CASTSTGSSTGIQYF	TGTGCCAGCACCTCGACCGGGTCCTCGACGGGCATTCAGTACTTC
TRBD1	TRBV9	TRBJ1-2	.	CASSVAEQGAEVYGYTF	TGTGCCAGCAGCGTAGCCGAACAGGGGGCGGAAGTGTATGGCTACACCTTC
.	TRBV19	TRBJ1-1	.	CASRLPGSGTEAFF	TGTGCCAGTAGACTTCCAGGATCGGGCACTGAAGCTTTCTTT
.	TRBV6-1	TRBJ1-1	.	CASTANTEAFF	TGTGCCAGCACAGCGAACACTGAAGCTTTCTTT
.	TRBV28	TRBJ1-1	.	CASSRRAFEAFF	TGTGCCAGCAGTCGTCGGGCATTTGAAGCTTTCTTT
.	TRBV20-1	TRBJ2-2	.	CSARDQGGNTGELFF	TGCAGTGCTAGAGATCAGGGGGGAAACACCGGGGAGCTGTTTTTT
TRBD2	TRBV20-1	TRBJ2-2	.	CSAVTGTSGNTGELFF	TGCAGTGCTGTAACCGGGACTAGCGGAAACACCGGGGAGCTGTTTTTT
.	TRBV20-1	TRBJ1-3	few	CSAHLYGGSGNTIYF	TGCAGTGCTCACTTGTATGGGGGCTCTGGAAACACCATATATTTT
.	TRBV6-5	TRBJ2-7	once	CASSYLGRGKHEQYF	TGTGCCAGCAGTTACCTGGGCAGGGGTAAACACGAGCAGTACTTC
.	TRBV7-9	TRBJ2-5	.	CASSLVGETQYF	TGTGCCAGCAGCTTAGTGGGTGAGACCCAGTACTTC
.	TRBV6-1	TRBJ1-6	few	CASSGWRGNNSPLHF	TGTGCCAGCAGCGGCTGGCGAGGAAATAATTCACCCCTCCACTTT
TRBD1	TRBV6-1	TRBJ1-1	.	CASRDRGGTEAFF	TGTGCCAGCAGGGACAGGGGGGGCACTGAAGCTTTCTTT
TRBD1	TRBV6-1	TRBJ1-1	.	CASRRGTATEAFF	TGTGCCAGCAGAAGGGGGACAGCCACTGAAGCTTTCTTT
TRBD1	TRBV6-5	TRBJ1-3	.	CASSYTPGQNPGNTIYF	TGTGCCAGCAGTTACACTCCGGGACAGAACCCTGGAAACACCATATATTTT
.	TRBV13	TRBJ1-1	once	CASKEGELGTEAFF	TGTGCCAGCAAGGAGGGGGAGCTGGGAACTGAAGCTTTCTTT
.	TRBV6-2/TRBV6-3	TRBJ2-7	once	CASSYKVGEQYF	TGTGCCAGCAGTTACAAGGTGGGGGAGCAGTACTTC
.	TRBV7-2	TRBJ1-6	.	CASSIGTDLFPLHF	TGTGCCAGCAGCATAGGGACGGATCTCTTCCCCCTCCACTTT
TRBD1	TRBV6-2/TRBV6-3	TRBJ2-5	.	CASSKTGTGFETQYF	TGTGCCAGCAGCAAGACCGGGACAGGGTTTGAGACCCAGTACTTC
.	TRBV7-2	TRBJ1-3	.	CASSLAGTKSSGNTIYF	TGTGCCAGCAGCTTAGCCGGGACCAAGAGCTCTGGAAACACCATATATTTT
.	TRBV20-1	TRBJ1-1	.	CSGGQMNTEAFF	TGCAGTGGTGGGCAGATGAACACTGAAGCTTTCTTT
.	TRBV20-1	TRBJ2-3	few	CSVTGGGTDTQYF	TGCAGCGTCACTGGCGGGGGCACAGATACGCAGTATTTT
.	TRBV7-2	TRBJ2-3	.	CASSLPSTDTQYF	TGTGCCAGCAGCTTACCGAGCACAGATACGCAGTATTTT
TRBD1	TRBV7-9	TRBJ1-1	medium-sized	CASSLQGAGNTEAFF	TGTGCCAGCAGCCTTCAGGGGGCCGGGAACACTGAAGCTTTCTTT
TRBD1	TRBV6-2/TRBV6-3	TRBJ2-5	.	CASRLDRAETQYF	TGTGCCAGCAGACTGGACAGGGCGGAGACCCAGTACTTC
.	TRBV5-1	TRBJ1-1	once	CASRSQGMNTEAFF	TGCGCCAGCAGATCGCAGGGGATGAACACTGAAGCTTTCTTT
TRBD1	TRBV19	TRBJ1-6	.	CASSSGQGGNSPLHF	TGTGCCAGTAGTTCCGGACAGGGGGGCAATTCACCCCTCCACTTT
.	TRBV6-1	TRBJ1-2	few	CASSVGSGDGYTF	TGTGCCAGCTCAGTGGGGTCTGGGGACGGCTACACCTTC
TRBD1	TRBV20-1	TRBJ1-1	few	CSAGDRSDAEAFF	TGCAGTGCCGGGGACAGGTCGGACGCTGAAGCTTTCTTT
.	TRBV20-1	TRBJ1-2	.	CSAREGGRGYGYTF	TGCAGTGCTAGAGAGGGCGGCCGGGGCTATGGCTACACCTTC
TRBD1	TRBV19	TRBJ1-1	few	CASSPGTGNTEAFF	TGTGCCAGTAGCCCCGGGACAGGGAACACTGAAGCTTTCTTT
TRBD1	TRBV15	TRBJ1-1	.	CATSRESGGRGVTEAFF	TGTGCCACCAGCAGAGAAAGCGGAGGCAGGGGGGTTACTGAAGCTTTCTTT